The entry that follows covers one T cell receptor (beta chain) sequence. Its matching antigen is unknown. Repertoires were generated with immunoSEQ multiplex PCR, while TCRdb's copy carries only in-frame clones and drops some. Of some 2 million clones listed, 95% were seen once; the top ten hold 0.1% to 0.15%. This entry comes from a study of shared clonotypes between healthy human individuals. Findings of the study overall: Researchers sampled blood only, noting tissue repertoires likely differ.

This TCR derives from a man aged 18 to 29 in good health. The specimen was naive CD4+ T cells sorted from blood. Subset indicated: CD45RA+ positively selected.

The CDR3 loop reads CASSPPLKGLYSGNTIYF. In DNA, the CDR3 is TGTGCCAGCAGTCCTCCACTGAAGGGACTCTACTCTGGAAACACCATATATTTT. The chain couples TRBV28 to TRBJ1-3; possibly TRBD1 for D (5 bases). This CDR3 is 18 amino acids long. With 5 bases removed from V and 0 bases from J, the gap between germline ends came to 20 bases. In germline, CDR1 is MDHEN, CDR2 SYDVKM.